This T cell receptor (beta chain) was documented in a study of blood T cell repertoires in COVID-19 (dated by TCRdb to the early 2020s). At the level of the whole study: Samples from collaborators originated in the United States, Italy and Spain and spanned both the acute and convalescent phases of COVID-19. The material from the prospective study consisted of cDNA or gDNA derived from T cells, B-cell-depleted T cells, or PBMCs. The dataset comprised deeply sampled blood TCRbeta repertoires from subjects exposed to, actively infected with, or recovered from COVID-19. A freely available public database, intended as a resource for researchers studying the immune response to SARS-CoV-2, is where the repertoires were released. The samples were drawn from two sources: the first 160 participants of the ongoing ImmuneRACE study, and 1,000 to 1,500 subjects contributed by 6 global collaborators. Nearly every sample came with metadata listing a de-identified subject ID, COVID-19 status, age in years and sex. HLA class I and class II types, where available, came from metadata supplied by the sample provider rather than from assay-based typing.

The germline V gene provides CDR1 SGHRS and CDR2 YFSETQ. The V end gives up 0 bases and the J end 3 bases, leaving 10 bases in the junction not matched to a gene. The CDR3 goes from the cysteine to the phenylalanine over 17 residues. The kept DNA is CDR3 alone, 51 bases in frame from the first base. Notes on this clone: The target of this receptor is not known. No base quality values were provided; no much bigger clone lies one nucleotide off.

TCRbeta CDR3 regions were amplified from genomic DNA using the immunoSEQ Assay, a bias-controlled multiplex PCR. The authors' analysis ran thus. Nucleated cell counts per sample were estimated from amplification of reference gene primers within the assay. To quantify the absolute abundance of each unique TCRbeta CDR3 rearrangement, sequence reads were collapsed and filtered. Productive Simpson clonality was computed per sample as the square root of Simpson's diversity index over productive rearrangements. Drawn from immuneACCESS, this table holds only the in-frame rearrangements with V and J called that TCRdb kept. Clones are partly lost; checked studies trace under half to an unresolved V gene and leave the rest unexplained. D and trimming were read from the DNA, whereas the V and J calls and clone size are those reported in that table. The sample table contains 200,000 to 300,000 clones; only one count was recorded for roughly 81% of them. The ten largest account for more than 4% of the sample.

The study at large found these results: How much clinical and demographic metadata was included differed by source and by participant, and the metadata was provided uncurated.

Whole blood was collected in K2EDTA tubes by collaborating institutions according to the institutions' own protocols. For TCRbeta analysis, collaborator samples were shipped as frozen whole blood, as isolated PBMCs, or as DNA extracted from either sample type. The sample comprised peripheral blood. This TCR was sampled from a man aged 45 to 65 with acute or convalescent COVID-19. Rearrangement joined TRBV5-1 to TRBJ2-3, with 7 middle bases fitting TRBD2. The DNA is TGCGCCAGCAGCTTGGCGAGAGGGACTACTGTAACAGATACGCAGTATTTT. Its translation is CASSLARGTTVTDTQYF.